This T cell receptor beta chain was sequenced in a study of cytomegalovirus exposure and HLA in healthy donors. Study details: T cells numbering around 190 million yielded around 120 million unique TCR beta sequences in an earlier analysis. The study, taken as a whole, reports: Most TCR sequences were uncommon, yet certain public TCRs appeared in many donors. It was reported that the classifier diagnosed cytomegalovirus status with high specificity and sensitivity in both the original and validation cohorts.

Concerning this clone: The antigen is not known.

It was with 60 Vbeta and 13 Jbeta primers that the PCR ran. Sequencing used immunoSEQ multiplex PCR; TCRdb keeps in-frame clones, though not all of them. Of 85,000 to 130,000 clones detected, 82% appear once; the ten largest clones hold roughly 1.5%. The CDR3 contains 15 residues. V lost 2 bases, J lost 2 bases, and 10 bases lay in between. Germline-derived CDR1 and CDR2 are PRHDT and FYEKMQ (reference sequence). The sequencing sample was made of PBMCs. The source is a middle-aged man in good health and CMV-seronegative. The chain uses TRBV13 and TRBJ1-3; D might be TRBD1 (5 bases). The CDR3 sequence is CASSLPAGTGNTIYF. DNA for the CDR3: TGTGCCAGCAGCTTACCGGCAGGGACTGGAAACACCATATATTTT. The complete variable domain, with remaining parts taken from reference TRBV13 and TRBJ1-3, reads AAGVIQSPRHLIKEKRETATLKCYPIPRHDTVYWYQQGPGQDPQFLISFYEKMQSDKGSIPDRFSAQQFSDYHSELNMSSLELGDSALYFCASSLPAGTGNTIYFGEGSWLTVV.